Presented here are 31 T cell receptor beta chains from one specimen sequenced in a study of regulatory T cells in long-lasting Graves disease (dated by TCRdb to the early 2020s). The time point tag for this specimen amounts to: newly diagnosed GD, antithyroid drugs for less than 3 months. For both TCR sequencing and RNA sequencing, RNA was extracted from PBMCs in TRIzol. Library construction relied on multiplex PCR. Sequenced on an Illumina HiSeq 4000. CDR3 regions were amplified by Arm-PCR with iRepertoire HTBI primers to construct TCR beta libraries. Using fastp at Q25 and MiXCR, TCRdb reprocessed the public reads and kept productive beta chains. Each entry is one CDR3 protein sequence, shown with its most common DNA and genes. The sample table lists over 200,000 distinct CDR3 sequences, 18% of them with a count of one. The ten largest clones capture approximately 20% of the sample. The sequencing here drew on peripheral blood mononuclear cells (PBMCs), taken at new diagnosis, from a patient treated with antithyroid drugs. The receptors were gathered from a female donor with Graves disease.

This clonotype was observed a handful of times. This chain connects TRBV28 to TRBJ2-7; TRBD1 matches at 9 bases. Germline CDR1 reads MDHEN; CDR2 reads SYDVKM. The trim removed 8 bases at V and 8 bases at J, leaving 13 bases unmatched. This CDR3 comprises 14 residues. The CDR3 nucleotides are TGTGCCAGCTGGCCCTGGGACAGGGAAAGCCAGCAGTACTTC. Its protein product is CASWPWDRESQQYF.

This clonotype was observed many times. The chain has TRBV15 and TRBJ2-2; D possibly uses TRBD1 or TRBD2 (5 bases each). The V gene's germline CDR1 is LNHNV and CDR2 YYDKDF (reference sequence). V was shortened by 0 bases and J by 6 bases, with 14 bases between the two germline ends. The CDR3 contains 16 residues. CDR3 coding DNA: TGTGCCACCAGCAGAGATCTAACAGGAGCGGCCGGGGAGCTGTTTTTT. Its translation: CATSRDLTGAAGELFF.

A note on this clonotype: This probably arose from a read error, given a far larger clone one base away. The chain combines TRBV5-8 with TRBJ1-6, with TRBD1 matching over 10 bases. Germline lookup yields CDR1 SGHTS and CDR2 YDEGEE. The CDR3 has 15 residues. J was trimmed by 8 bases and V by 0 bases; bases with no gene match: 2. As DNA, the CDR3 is TGTGCCAGCAGCTTGGCCGGGACAGGGGATTCACCCCTCCACTTT. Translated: CASSLAGTGDSPLHF.

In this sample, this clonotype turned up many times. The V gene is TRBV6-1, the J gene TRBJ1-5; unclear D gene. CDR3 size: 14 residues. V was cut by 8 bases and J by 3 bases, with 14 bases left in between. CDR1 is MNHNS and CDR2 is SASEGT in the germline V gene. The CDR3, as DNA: TGTGCCAGCCGCACTGGGGTAAACAATCAGCCCCAGCATTTT. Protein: CASRTGVNNQPQHF.

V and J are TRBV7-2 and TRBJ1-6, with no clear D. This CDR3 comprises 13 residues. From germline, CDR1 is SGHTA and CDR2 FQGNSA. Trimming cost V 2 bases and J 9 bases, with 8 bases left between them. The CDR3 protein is CASSLNLRSPLHF. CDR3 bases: TGTGCCAGCAGCTTAAACCTCCGTTCACCCCTCCACTTT.

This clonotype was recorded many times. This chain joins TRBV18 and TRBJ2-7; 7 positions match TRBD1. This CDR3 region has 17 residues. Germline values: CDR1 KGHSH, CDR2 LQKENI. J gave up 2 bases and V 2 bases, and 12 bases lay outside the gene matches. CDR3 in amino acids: CASSPTHPRDRTYEQYF. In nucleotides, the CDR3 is TGTGCCAGCTCACCAACGCACCCCCGGGACAGAACCTACGAGCAGTACTTC.

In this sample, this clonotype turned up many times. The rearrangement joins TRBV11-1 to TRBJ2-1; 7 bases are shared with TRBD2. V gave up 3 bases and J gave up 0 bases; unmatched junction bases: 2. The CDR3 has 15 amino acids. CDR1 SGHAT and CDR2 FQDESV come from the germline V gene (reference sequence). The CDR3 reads CASSFLADSYNEQFF. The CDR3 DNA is TGTGCCAGCAGCTTTCTAGCGGACTCCTACAATGAGCAGTTCTTC.

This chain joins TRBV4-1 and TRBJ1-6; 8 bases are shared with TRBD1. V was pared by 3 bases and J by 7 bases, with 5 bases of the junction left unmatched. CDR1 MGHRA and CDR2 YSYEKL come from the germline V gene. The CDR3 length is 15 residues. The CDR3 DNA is TGCGCCAGCAGCCACGGGACAGGAGACAATTCACCCCTCCACTTT. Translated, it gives CASSHGTGDNSPLHF.

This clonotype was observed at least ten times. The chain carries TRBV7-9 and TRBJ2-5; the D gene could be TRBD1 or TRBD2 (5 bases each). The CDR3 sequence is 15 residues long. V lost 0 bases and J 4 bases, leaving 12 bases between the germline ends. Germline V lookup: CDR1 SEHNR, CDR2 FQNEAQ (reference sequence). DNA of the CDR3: TGTGCCAGCAGCTTAGCGGGACCCAGAACAGAGACCCAGTACTTC. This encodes CASSLAGPRTETQYF.

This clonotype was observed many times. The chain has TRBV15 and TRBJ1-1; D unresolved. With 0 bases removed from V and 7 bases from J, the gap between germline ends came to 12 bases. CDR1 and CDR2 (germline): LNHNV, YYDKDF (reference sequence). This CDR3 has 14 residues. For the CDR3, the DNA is TGTGCCACCAGCAGAGATCTAGGCGGGATTGAAGCTTTCTTT. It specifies CATSRDLGGIEAFF.

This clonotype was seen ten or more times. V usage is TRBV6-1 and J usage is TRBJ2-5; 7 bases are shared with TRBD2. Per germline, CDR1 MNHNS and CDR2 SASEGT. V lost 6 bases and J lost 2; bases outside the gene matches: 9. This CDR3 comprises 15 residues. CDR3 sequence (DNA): TGTGCCAGCAGGGGACGTGGCGGGAGTCAAGAGACCCAGTACTTC. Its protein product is CASRGRGGSQETQYF.

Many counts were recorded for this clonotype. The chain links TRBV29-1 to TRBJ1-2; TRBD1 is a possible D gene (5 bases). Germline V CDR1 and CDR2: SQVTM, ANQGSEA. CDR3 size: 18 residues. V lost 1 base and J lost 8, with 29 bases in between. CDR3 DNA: TGCAGCGTTGAAGCGTTTGTGGCAGAGGGGAGGATGTTTGAGGGCTACACCTTC. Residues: CSVEAFVAEGRMFEGYTF.

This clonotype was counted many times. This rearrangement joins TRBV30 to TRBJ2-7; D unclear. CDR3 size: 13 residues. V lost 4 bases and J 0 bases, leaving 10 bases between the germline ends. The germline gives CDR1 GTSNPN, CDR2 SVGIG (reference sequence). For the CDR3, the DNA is TGTGCCTGGACCCCCGCCAGCTCCTACGAGCAGTACTTC. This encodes CAWTPASSYEQYF.

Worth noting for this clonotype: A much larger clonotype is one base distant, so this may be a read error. The CDR3 region has the DNA TGTGCCAGCAGCAACACCGGACTAGCGGGGTACAATGAGCAGTACTTC. It translates to CASSNTGLAGYNEQYF. The chain joins TRBV6-1 to TRBJ2-7, with 12 bases matching TRBD2. Germline CDR1 and CDR2: MNHNS and SASEGT. This CDR3 contains 16 residues. J lost 7 bases, V lost 6 bases, and 13 bases had no gene match.

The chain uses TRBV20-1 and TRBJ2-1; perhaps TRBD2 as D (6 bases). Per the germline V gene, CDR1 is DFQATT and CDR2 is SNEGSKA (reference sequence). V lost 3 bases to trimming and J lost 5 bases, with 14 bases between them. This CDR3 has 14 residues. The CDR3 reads CSASEVAVHNEQFF. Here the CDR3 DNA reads TGCAGTGCTAGTGAGGTAGCGGTCCACAATGAGCAGTTCTTC.

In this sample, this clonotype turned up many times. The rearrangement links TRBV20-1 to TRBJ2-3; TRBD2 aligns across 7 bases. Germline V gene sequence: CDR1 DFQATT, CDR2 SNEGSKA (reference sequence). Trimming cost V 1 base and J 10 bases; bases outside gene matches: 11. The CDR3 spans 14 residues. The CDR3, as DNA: TGCAGTGCTAGAGCACCTAGCGGATCAGCGGCGCAGTATTTT. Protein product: CSARAPSGSAAQYF.

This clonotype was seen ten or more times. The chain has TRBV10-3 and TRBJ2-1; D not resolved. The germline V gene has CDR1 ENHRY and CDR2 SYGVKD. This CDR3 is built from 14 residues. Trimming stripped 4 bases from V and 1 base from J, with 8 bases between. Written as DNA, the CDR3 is TGTGCCATCAGTGTGACTTTTTCCTACAATGAGCAGTTCTTC. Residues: CAISVTFSYNEQFF.

CDR3 nucleotide sequence: TGTGCCAGCAGCTTTGCCCGGGTACAGTTCTTC. Encoded protein: CASSFARVQFF. The chain joins TRBV13 to TRBJ2-1; no definite D call. V lost 3 bases and J lost 13, with 10 bases in between. The length of the CDR3 is 11 residues. Germline V gene lookup returns CDR1 PRHDT and CDR2 FYEKMQ (reference sequence).

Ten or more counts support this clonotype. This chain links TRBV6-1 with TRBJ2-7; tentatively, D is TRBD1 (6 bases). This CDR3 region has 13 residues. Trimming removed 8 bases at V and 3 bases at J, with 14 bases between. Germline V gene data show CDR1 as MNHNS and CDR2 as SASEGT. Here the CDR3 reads CASHPTQGYEQYF. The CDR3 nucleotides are TGTGCCAGCCACCCTACACAGGGCTACGAGCAGTACTTC.

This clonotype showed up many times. The CDR3: CASSADMNTEAFF. Written as DNA, the CDR3 is TGTGCCAGCAGTGCCGACATGAACACTGAAGCTTTCTTT. V gene TRBV6-1 combines with J gene TRBJ1-1; D ambiguous. There are 13 residues in the CDR3. Between the trimmed V and J ends, which lost 4 bases and 0 bases, there was a span of 6 bases. Germline-derived CDR1 and CDR2 are MNHNS and SASEGT.

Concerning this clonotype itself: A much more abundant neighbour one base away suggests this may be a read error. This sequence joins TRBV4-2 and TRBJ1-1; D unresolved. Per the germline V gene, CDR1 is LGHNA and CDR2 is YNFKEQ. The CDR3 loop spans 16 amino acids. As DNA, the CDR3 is TGTGCCAGCAGCCAAGACCCCCAGGTGTTGAACACTGAAGCTCTCTTT. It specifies CASSQDPQVLNTEALF.

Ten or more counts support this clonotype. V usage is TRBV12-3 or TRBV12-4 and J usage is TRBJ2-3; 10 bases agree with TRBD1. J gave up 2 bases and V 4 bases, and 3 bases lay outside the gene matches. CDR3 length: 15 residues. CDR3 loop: CASSWTGGNTDTQYF. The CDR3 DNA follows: TGTGCCAGCAGTTGGACAGGGGGTAACACAGATACGCAGTATTTT.

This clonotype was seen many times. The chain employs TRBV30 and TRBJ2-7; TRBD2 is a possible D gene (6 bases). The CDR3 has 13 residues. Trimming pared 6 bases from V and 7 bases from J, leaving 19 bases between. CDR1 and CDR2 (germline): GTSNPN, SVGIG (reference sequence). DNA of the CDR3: TGTGCCTGCGACCGGATTCCCGGGAGTGAGCAGTACTTC. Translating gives CACDRIPGSEQYF.

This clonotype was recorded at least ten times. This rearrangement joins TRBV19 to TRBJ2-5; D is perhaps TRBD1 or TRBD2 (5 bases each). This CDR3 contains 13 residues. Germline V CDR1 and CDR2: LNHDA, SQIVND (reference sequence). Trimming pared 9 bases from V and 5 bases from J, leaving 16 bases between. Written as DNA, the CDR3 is TGTGCCAGCCGGGACGGACATTGGGAGACCCAGTACTTC. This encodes CASRDGHWETQYF. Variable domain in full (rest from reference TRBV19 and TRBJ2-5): DGGITQSPKYLFRKEGQNVTLSCEQNLNHDAMYWYRQDPGQGLRLIYYSQIVNDFQKGDIAEGYSVSREKKESFPLTVTSAQKNPTAFYLCASRDGHWETQYFGPGTRLLVL.

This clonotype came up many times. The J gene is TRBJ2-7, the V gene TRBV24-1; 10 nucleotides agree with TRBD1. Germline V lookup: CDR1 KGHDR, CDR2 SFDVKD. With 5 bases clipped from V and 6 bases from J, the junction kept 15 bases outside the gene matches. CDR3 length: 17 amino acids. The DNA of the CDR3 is TGTGCCACCAGTGCGGATTTCGGGACAGGGGCTGGAGGCGAGCAGTACTTC. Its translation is CATSADFGTGAGGEQYF.

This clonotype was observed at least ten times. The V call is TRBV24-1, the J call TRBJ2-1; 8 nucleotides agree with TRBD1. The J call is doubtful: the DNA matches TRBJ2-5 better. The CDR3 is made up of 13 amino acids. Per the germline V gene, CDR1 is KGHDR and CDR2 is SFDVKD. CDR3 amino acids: CATRRTGRETQYF. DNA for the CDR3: TGTGCCACCAGAAGGACAGGGAGAGAGACCCAGTACTTC.

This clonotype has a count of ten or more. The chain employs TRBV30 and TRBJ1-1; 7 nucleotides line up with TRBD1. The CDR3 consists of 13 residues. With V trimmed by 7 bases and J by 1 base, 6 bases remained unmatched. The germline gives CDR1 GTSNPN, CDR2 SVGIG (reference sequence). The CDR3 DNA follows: TGTGCCTTGTACCGGGACAGGAACACTGAAGCTTTCTTT. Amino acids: CALYRDRNTEAFF.

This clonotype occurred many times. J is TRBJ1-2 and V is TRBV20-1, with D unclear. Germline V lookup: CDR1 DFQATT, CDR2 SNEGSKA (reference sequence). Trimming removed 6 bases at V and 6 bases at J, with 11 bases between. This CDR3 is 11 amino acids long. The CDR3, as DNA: TGCAGTGCAGGAGATGTGGATGGCTACACCTTC. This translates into CSAGDVDGYTF.

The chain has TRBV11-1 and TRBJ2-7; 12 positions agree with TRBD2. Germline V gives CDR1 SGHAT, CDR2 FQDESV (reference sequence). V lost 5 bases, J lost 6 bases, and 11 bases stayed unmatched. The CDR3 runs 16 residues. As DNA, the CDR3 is TGTGCCAGCAGCCTAGAGACTAGCGGGAGTTGGCGCGAGCAGTACTTC. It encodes CASSLETSGSWREQYF. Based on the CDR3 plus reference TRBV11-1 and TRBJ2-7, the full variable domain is EAEVAQSPRYKITEKSQAVAFWCDPISGHATLYWYRQILGQGPELLVQFQDESVVDDSQLPKDRFSAERLKGVDSTLKIQPAELGDSAMYLCASSLETSGSWREQYFGPGTRLTVT.

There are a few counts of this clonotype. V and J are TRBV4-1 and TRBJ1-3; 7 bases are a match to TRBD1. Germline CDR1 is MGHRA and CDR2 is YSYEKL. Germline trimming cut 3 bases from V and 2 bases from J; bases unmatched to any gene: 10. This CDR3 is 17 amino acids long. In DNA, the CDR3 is TGCGCCAGCAGCCACCCCGGTGACCAGGGGGCTGGAAACACCATATATTTT. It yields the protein CASSHPGDQGAGNTIYF.

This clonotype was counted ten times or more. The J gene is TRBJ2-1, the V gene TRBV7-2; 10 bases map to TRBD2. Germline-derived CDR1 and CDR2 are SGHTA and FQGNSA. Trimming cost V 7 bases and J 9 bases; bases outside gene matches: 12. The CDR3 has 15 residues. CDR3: CASTLSPAGGGEQFF. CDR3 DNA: TGTGCCAGCACCCTTAGCCCAGCGGGAGGGGGTGAGCAGTTCTTC.